The TCR beta chain under discussion was sequenced for a study of control samples from healthy donors and cancer patients. This CDR3 has 14 amino acids. Germline CDR1 and CDR2: SGHDT and YYEEEE. The V gene lost 3 bases and the J gene lost 6 bases, with 13 bases spanning the gap. Using immunoSEQ multiplex PCR, the repertoire was profiled, and TCRdb retains in-frame clones only, with some absent. The sample consists of tens of thousands of clones, approximately 84% of them appearing once. The sequence was obtained from a man aged 45-65 years in good health. The J gene is TRBJ2-1, the V gene TRBV5-6; the D gene is possibly TRBD2 (6 bases). The sequenced material came from blood. CDR3 sequence (DNA): TGTGCCAGCAGCTCAAAAGGACTATCCAATGAGCAGTTCTTC. This codes for CASSSKGLSNEQFF.